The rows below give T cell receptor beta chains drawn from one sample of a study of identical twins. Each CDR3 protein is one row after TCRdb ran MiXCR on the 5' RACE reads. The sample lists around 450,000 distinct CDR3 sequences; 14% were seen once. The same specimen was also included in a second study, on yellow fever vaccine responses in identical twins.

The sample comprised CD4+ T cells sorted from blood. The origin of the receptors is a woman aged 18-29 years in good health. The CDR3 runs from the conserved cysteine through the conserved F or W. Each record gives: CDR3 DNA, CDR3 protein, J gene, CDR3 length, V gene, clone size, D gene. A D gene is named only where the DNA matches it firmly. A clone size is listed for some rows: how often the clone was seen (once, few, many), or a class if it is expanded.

DNA: TGCAGTGCAAGACCTGGTCACGAGCAGTACTTC; CDR3: CSARPGHEQYF; J: TRBJ2-7; length: 11; V: TRBV20-1; size: few; D: .
DNA: TGTGCCAGCAGTGTTCATTCCGGGACAGGGACTGAAGCTTTCTTT; CDR3: CASSVHSGTGTEAFF; J: TRBJ1-1; length: 15; V: TRBV2; size: .; D: TRBD1
DNA: TGTGCCAGCAGTTTAGCCCCTCCCTACGAGCAGTACTTC; CDR3: CASSLAPPYEQYF; J: TRBJ2-7; length: 13; V: TRBV12-3/TRBV12-4; size: many; D: .
DNA: TGTGCCAGCAGTTTGGCAGGGATGAAGAACACCGGGGAGCTGTTTTTT; CDR3: CASSLAGMKNTGELFF; J: TRBJ2-2; length: 16; V: TRBV28; size: .; D: .
DNA: TGTGCCAGCAGTTGCAGGACCCCTCGGTATTTT; CDR3: CASSCRTPRYF; J: TRBJ2-3; length: 11; V: TRBV27; size: few; D: .
DNA: TGTGCCATCAGCCCGAACACAGATACGCAGTATTTT; CDR3: CAISPNTDTQYF; J: TRBJ2-3; length: 12; V: TRBV10-3; size: .; D: .
DNA: TGCGCCAGCAGCTTGCAGACCGCCGGGCAGGTTAACGAGCAGTACTTC; CDR3: CASSLQTAGQVNEQYF; J: TRBJ2-7; length: 16; V: TRBV5-1; size: .; D: .
DNA: TGCAGTGCCATCAGGGCGGGGAGCAACGAGCAGTACTTC; CDR3: CSAIRAGSNEQYF; J: TRBJ2-7; length: 13; V: TRBV20-1; size: few; D: .
DNA: TGTGCCAGCAGCCAAGCCGGGACCCCCCACGAGCAGTACTTC; CDR3: CASSQAGTPHEQYF; J: TRBJ2-7; length: 14; V: TRBV14; size: few; D: .
DNA: TGCGCCAGCAGCTTTGGGGGGGAAGATGAGCAGTTCTTC; CDR3: CASSFGGEDEQFF; J: TRBJ2-1; length: 13; V: TRBV5-1; size: many; D: TRBD2
DNA: TGCAGTGCTAGTTTTGCGGGCCATGAGCAGTTCTTC; CDR3: CSASFAGHEQFF; J: TRBJ2-1; length: 12; V: TRBV20-1; size: few; D: .
DNA: TGTGCCAGCCGCCCGGGACTAGCGGACCGAGAATACCAAGAGACCCAGTACTTC; CDR3: CASRPGLADREYQETQYF; J: TRBJ2-5; length: 18; V: TRBV27; size: .; D: TRBD2
DNA: TGCGCCAGCAGCACTGGAGGGAGACTAGCGGACTACCAAGAGACCCAGTACTTC; CDR3: CASSTGGRLADYQETQYF; J: TRBJ2-5; length: 18; V: TRBV5-1; size: few; D: TRBD2
DNA: TGTGCCAGCAGCTTAGAGGCAGGGAAATTGTCCGAGCAGTACTTC; CDR3: CASSLEAGKLSEQYF; J: TRBJ2-7; length: 15; V: TRBV7-9; size: few; D: .
DNA: TGTGCCATCAGCGAGTCATCCGGGCAGGGGGCGCGAGAGACCCAGTACTTC; CDR3: CAISESSGQGARETQYF; J: TRBJ2-5; length: 17; V: TRBV10-3; size: few; D: TRBD1
DNA: TGTGCCACCAGTGACCCAGGGACAGGGGTTCCAGATACGCAGTATTTT; CDR3: CATSDPGTGVPDTQYF; J: TRBJ2-3; length: 16; V: TRBV24-1; size: few; D: TRBD1
DNA: TGCAGTGCCCCCCTGACAGGGAAGAGAACCGGGGAGCTGTTTTTT; CDR3: CSAPLTGKRTGELFF; J: TRBJ2-2; length: 15; V: TRBV20-1; size: .; D: TRBD1
DNA: TGTGCCAGCAGTCCGTGGCCTCCTCGCACTACCGAGCAGTACTTC; CDR3: CASSPWPPRTTEQYF; J: TRBJ2-7; length: 15; V: TRBV5-6; size: .; D: .
DNA: TGTGCCAGCAGTTTAACGGGACTAGCGGGAGTCAATGAGCAGTTCTTC; CDR3: CASSLTGLAGVNEQFF; J: TRBJ2-1; length: 16; V: TRBV12-3/TRBV12-4; size: few; D: TRBD2
DNA: TGTGCCAGCAGCTTGGTGAAGTCGGGACAGAGGGAGACCCAGTACTTC; CDR3: CASSLVKSGQRETQYF; J: TRBJ2-5; length: 16; V: TRBV5-6; size: .; D: TRBD1
DNA: TGTGCCACCAGCAGAGAAGGGACTAGCCTCGTTGAGGAGTTCTTC; CDR3: CATSREGTSLVEEFF; J: TRBJ2-1; length: 15; V: TRBV15; size: few; D: TRBD2
DNA: TGTGCCAGCAGTACGACAGGGGTCAACAATGAGCAGTTCTTC; CDR3: CASSTTGVNNEQFF; J: TRBJ2-1; length: 14; V: TRBV28; size: .; D: TRBD1
DNA: TGTGCCAGCAGCCGGCTAACTGACTCCTACGAGCAGTACTTC; CDR3: CASSRLTDSYEQYF; J: TRBJ2-7; length: 14; V: TRBV7-9; size: .; D: .
DNA: TGTGCCAGCAGCCAAGGAGGGGGGGGGACAGGGTGGGACACTGAAGCTTTCTTT; CDR3: CASSQGGGGTGWDTEAFF; J: TRBJ1-1; length: 18; V: TRBV4-2; size: few; D: TRBD1
DNA: TGTGCCAGCAGGGGGGAGGGAAGTTACAATGAGCAGTTCTTC; CDR3: CASRGEGSYNEQFF; J: TRBJ2-1; length: 14; V: TRBV27; size: many; D: TRBD2
DNA: TGCGCCAGCAGCTTGGGATGGGGGGGGCCATACGAGCAGTACTTC; CDR3: CASSLGWGGPYEQYF; J: TRBJ2-7; length: 15; V: TRBV5-1; size: .; D: .
DNA: TGCGCCAGCAGCTTCACAGGGGGCGGTGAGACCCAGTACTTC; CDR3: CASSFTGGGETQYF; J: TRBJ2-5; length: 14; V: TRBV5-1; size: few; D: TRBD1
DNA: TGTGCCAGCAGTTTTACCCAAGAGACCCAGTACTTC; CDR3: CASSFTQETQYF; J: TRBJ2-5; length: 12; V: TRBV12-3/TRBV12-4; size: few; D: .
DNA: TGTGCCACCAGCAGGCGGACTAGCGGGAGTGTGCAGTACTTC; CDR3: CATSRRTSGSVQYF; J: TRBJ2-7; length: 14; V: TRBV15; size: .; D: TRBD2
DNA: TGTGCCAGCAGCTTAAGTGCCGTTTACAATGAGCAGTTCTTC; CDR3: CASSLSAVYNEQFF; J: TRBJ2-1; length: 14; V: TRBV7-2; size: few; D: .
DNA: TGTGCCAGCAGTTTGGGGGGGCTGAACACTGAAGCTTTCTTT; CDR3: CASSLGGLNTEAFF; J: TRBJ1-1; length: 14; V: TRBV12-3/TRBV12-4; size: many; D: .
DNA: TGTGCCAGCAGCACCCATAACGACGGAGCCTACGAGCAGTACTTC; CDR3: CASSTHNDGAYEQYF; J: TRBJ2-7; length: 15; V: TRBV9; size: .; D: .
DNA: TGTGCCAGCAGCCAAGATCATAAGTTAGACCCTTTTAGCTCCTACAATGAGCAGTTCTTC; CDR3: CASSQDHKLDPFSSYNEQFF; J: TRBJ2-1; length: 20; V: TRBV3-1; size: few; D: .
DNA: TGCGCCAGCTCCATGGGAGCACAGACTAGCCCTGTAGGGACCCAGTACTTC; CDR3: CASSMGAQTSPVGTQYF; J: TRBJ2-5; length: 17; V: TRBV5-1; size: .; D: TRBD2
DNA: TGTGCCAGCCGGGGATACCGGGATGAGCAGTTCTTC; CDR3: CASRGYRDEQFF; J: TRBJ2-1; length: 12; V: TRBV28; size: .; D: .
DNA: TGCGCCAGCAGCGAGCAGACAGGGAGATCCTCCGAGCAGTACTTC; CDR3: CASSEQTGRSSEQYF; J: TRBJ2-7; length: 15; V: TRBV5-1; size: few; D: TRBD1
DNA: TGTGCCAGCAGCTTAGTCGAGACAGGGGGAGGGGAGCAGTACTTC; CDR3: CASSLVETGGGEQYF; J: TRBJ2-7; length: 15; V: TRBV7-9; size: .; D: TRBD1
DNA: TGTGCCAGCAGCTTAAGTCCGGGTGGTAGCCCAGATACGCAGTATTTT; CDR3: CASSLSPGGSPDTQYF; J: TRBJ2-3; length: 16; V: TRBV7-9; size: few; D: .
DNA: TGTGCCTCAGCAGACAGGGGGTCGTTCGAAAACATTCAGTACTTC; CDR3: CASADRGSFENIQYF; J: TRBJ2-4; length: 15; V: TRBV2; size: .; D: TRBD1
DNA: TGCAGTGCTAGACCTAAATTGACCCAGTACTTC; CDR3: CSARPKLTQYF; J: TRBJ2-5; length: 11; V: TRBV20-1; size: few; D: .
DNA: TGTGCCAGCAGCTTAGTCCATCACAATGAGCAGTTCTTC; CDR3: CASSLVHHNEQFF; J: TRBJ2-1; length: 13; V: TRBV7-2; size: .; D: .
DNA: TGTGCCAGCAGCTTAAGCAGGGAGAGCTCCTACGAGCAGTACTTC; CDR3: CASSLSRESSYEQYF; J: TRBJ2-7; length: 15; V: TRBV7-9; size: few; D: .
DNA: TGTGCCAGCAGTTTACCCCAGTACGAGCAGTACTTC; CDR3: CASSLPQYEQYF; J: TRBJ2-7; length: 12; V: TRBV28; size: .; D: .
DNA: TGTGCCAGCCAGGGGGACTCCGCAAATTCACCCCTCCACTTT; CDR3: CASQGDSANSPLHF; J: TRBJ1-6; length: 14; V: TRBV27; size: .; D: TRBD1
DNA: TGCGCCAGCAGCCCGGGGGGGGGTCCAAGCAATGAGCAGTTCTTC; CDR3: CASSPGGGPSNEQFF; J: TRBJ2-1; length: 15; V: TRBV5-1; size: few; D: TRBD2
DNA: TGCGCCAGCAGCTTAATACAGGGGGAGGGCGAGCAGTACTTC; CDR3: CASSLIQGEGEQYF; J: TRBJ2-7; length: 14; V: TRBV5-1; size: few; D: .
DNA: TGTGCCAGCAGCCCTACTCAGGGTGACACTGAAGCTTTCTTT; CDR3: CASSPTQGDTEAFF; J: TRBJ1-1; length: 14; V: TRBV7-9; size: few; D: .
DNA: TGTGCCAGCAGGCAGGAACTCCAAGAGACCCAGTACTTC; CDR3: CASRQELQETQYF; J: TRBJ2-5; length: 13; V: TRBV25-1; size: .; D: .
DNA: TGTGCCAGCAGCCAAGAAGGGGGGAACTATCCCGGGGAGCTGTTTTTT; CDR3: CASSQEGGNYPGELFF; J: TRBJ2-2; length: 16; V: TRBV3-1; size: few; D: .
DNA: TGTGCCAGCAGCTCGCAAGGAATGGGGCAGGGCTACGAGCAGTACTTC; CDR3: CASSSQGMGQGYEQYF; J: TRBJ2-7; length: 16; V: TRBV5-5; size: .; D: .
DNA: TGTGCCAGCAGTTCTGAGGTAACCGATACGCAGTATTTT; CDR3: CASSSEVTDTQYF; J: TRBJ2-3; length: 13; V: TRBV3-1; size: few; D: .
DNA: TGTGCCAGCAGCAACCCACCATACGATGAGCAGTTCTTC; CDR3: CASSNPPYDEQFF; J: TRBJ2-1; length: 13; V: TRBV6-1; size: few; D: .
DNA: TGCAGTGCTAGACCACAGGGGATCCCATACAATGAGCAGTTCTTC; CDR3: CSARPQGIPYNEQFF; J: TRBJ2-1; length: 15; V: TRBV20-1; size: .; D: TRBD1
DNA: TGTGCCAGCAGTTTGCGTTTGGGACTAGCGAACACCGGGGAGCTGTTTTTT; CDR3: CASSLRLGLANTGELFF; J: TRBJ2-2; length: 17; V: TRBV28; size: few; D: TRBD2
DNA: TGTGCCAGCAGCTTAGAGCTGGGGGGTGGGTATAATGAGCAGTTCTTC; CDR3: CASSLELGGGYNEQFF; J: TRBJ2-1; length: 16; V: TRBV7-9; size: few; D: .
DNA: TGTGCCAGCAGTGAAGCTTTATGGGGGCCAGGGGGGACCGGGGAGCTGTTTTTT; CDR3: CASSEALWGPGGTGELFF; J: TRBJ2-2; length: 18; V: TRBV6-1; size: few; D: .
DNA: TGCGCCAGCAGCTACGACAGGTTCTCACCCCTCCACTTT; CDR3: CASSYDRFSPLHF; J: TRBJ1-6; length: 13; V: TRBV5-1; size: .; D: .
DNA: TGCAGTGCTAGAGATTGGGGACAGGGAAAGGCAGATACGCAGTATTTT; CDR3: CSARDWGQGKADTQYF; J: TRBJ2-3; length: 16; V: TRBV20-1; size: few; D: TRBD1
DNA: TGTGCCAGCTCACCTAGCGGGAGCGACGAGCAGTACTTC; CDR3: CASSPSGSDEQYF; J: TRBJ2-7; length: 13; V: TRBV18; size: once; D: TRBD2
DNA: TGTGCCAGCAGCCAGACCGCACCGAGGGGTAGAGAGAACCAGTACTTC; CDR3: CASSQTAPRGRENQYF; J: TRBJ2-5; length: 16; V: TRBV14; size: .; D: .